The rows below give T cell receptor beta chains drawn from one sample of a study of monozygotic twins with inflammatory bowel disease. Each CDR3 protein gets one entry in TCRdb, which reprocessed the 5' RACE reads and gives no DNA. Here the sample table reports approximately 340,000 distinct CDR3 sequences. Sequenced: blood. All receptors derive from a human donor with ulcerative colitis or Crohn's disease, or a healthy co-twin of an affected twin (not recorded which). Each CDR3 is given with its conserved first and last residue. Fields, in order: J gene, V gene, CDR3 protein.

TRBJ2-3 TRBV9 CASSVATNRGGTDTQYF
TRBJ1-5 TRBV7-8 CASSLANGGGQHF
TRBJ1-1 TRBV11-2 CASSRGQGSSKNTEAFF
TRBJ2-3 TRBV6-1 CASSDSGFPTQYF
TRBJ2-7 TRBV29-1 CSVRGLAGVYEQYF
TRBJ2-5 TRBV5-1 CASSTPLAGVETQYF
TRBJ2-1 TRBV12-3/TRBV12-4 CASSLSGRASYNEQFF
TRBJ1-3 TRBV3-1 CASSQPGSGNTIYF
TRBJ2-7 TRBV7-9 CASSLHPATDPRDEQYF
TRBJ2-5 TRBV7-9 CASSLGSLETQYF
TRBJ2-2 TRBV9 CASTTNRDSFITGELFF
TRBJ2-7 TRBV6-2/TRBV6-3 CASSYSMQDGQGYEQYF
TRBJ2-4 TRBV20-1 CSARDFQGYIQYF
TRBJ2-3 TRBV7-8 CASSTTGSVPGTQYF
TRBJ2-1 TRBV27 CASSFWAGGLSSYNEQFF